Listed below are T cell receptor beta chains from one sample, sequenced in a study of shared clonotypes between healthy human individuals. Sequenced by immunoSEQ multiplex PCR; TCRdb stores in-frame clones only, minus some. In the table there are around 560,000 clones, approximately 96% of which are singletons. The sequencing input was naive CD8+ T cells sorted from blood. These receptor sequences come from a woman younger than 45 in good health. Each CDR3 is given with its conserved first and last residue. The D gene is left open where the match is weak. Clone sizes are given selectively: once, few, many, or a class where the clone is expanded.

d_call | clone_size | j_call | v_call | cdr3_nt | cdr3_aa
TRBD2 | . | TRBJ2-1 | TRBV11-3 | TGTGCCAGCAGCTTAGAGGGACTAGCGGGGTACAATGAGCAGTTCTTC | CASSLEGLAGYNEQFF
. | . | TRBJ1-2 | TRBV27 | TGTGCCAGCAGTTTAATACAGGGATCTGGCTACACCTTC | CASSLIQGSGYTF
TRBD1 | . | TRBJ1-2 | TRBV5-1 | TGCGCCAGCAGCTTGGCCCGGACAGGGTATGCTAACTATGGCTACACCTTC | CASSLARTGYANYGYTF
. | few | TRBJ1-1 | TRBV29-1 | TGCTCAGGCCGCGACACTGAAGCTTTCTTT | CSGRDTEAFF
. | . | TRBJ2-1 | TRBV28 | TGTGCCAGCAGTCGCCGTCGGAGCTCCTACAATGAGCAGTTCTTC | CASSRRRSSYNEQFF
TRBD2 | . | TRBJ2-5 | TRBV9 | TGTGCCAGCAGCGGTCTAGCGGGAGGGCCCTCAGAGACCCAGTACTTC | CASSGLAGGPSETQYF
. | . | TRBJ2-3 | TRBV28 | TGTGCCAGCAGTTGGGGCTTAGCGCGGACTACCCAAGATACGCAGTATTTT | CASSWGLARTTQDTQYF
. | once | TRBJ2-7 | TRBV7-9 | TGTGCCAGCAGCTCACCAGCCGAGCAGTACTTC | CASSSPAEQYF
. | . | TRBJ2-7 | TRBV5-4 | TGTGCCAGCAGCTTAGGAGGGTTGTACGAGCAGTACTTC | CASSLGGLYEQYF
. | . | TRBJ2-7 | TRBV19 | TGTGCCAGTAGTATAGCGGGCGGGTCGGCCTACGAGCAGTACTTC | CASSIAGGSAYEQYF
TRBD1 | . | TRBJ1-1 | TRBV27 | TGTGCCAGCAGTAGACAGGGGGCGCGGAACACTGAAGCTTTCTTT | CASSRQGARNTEAFF
TRBD1 | . | TRBJ2-7 | TRBV10-3 | TGTGCCATCAGGGACAGGGAACACGAGCAGTACTTC | CAIRDREHEQYF
. | . | TRBJ1-2 | TRBV19 | TGTGCCAGTAGTATCGGAGGCGGTGGCTACACCTTC | CASSIGGGGYTF
. | . | TRBJ1-1 | TRBV2 | TGTGCCAGCAGTGAATTGGGCTATGAAGCTTTCTTT | CASSELGYEAFF
. | . | TRBJ1-1 | TRBV30 | TGTGCCTGGAGTTTTTACACCTCAGGCACTGAAGCTTTCTTT | CAWSFYTSGTEAFF
. | . | TRBJ2-3 | TRBV27 | TGTGCCAGCAGTTTATCTATCACAGATACGCAGTATTTT | CASSLSITDTQYF
TRBD1 | . | TRBJ1-1 | TRBV13 | TGTGCCAGCAGCCCGACAGGGTTCAAGAACACTGAAGCTTTCTTT | CASSPTGFKNTEAFF
. | . | TRBJ2-7 | TRBV18 | TGTGCCAGCTCACCACCGGGGGGGGGCGGATACGAGCAGTACTTC | CASSPPGGGGYEQYF
. | once | TRBJ1-1 | TRBV28 | TGTGCCAGCAGTTTAAGGTTGGGCCCTAACACTGAAGCTTTCTTT | CASSLRLGPNTEAFF
TRBD2 | . | TRBJ2-3 | TRBV4-1 | TGCGCCAGCAGCCAAGAAACTAGCGGGGGGCTCACAGATACGCAGTATTTT | CASSQETSGGLTDTQYF
TRBD2 | . | TRBJ2-3 | TRBV7-8 | TGTGCCAGCACCTTCGGACTAGCGGGAGGTAGCACAGATACGCAGTATTTT | CASTFGLAGGSTDTQYF
. | once | TRBJ2-2 | TRBV19 | TGTGCCAGTAGTTGGACAAACACCGGGGAGCTGTTTTTT | CASSWTNTGELFF
. | once | TRBJ2-7 | TRBV19 | TGTGCCAGTAGCACCGGGACGGGACCCTACGAGCAGTACTTC | CASSTGTGPYEQYF
TRBD2 | . | TRBJ2-7 | TRBV7-9 | TGTGCCAGCAGCGAGGGACTAGCGGGACCCGGGGCCTACGAGCAGTACTTC | CASSEGLAGPGAYEQYF
. | . | TRBJ2-2 | TRBV25-1 | TGTGCCAGCAGCGAACAGGGTACGAACACCGGGGAGCTGTTTTTT | CASSEQGTNTGELFF
TRBD1 | . | TRBJ1-1 | TRBV13 | TGTGCCAGCAGCGTCGGACAGGGGCTGAACACTGAAGCTTTCTTT | CASSVGQGLNTEAFF
. | . | TRBJ2-7 | TRBV21-1 | TGTGCCAGCTCATTGGACAGTTCCTACGAGCAGTACTTC | CASSLDSSYEQYF
. | . | TRBJ2-3 | TRBV28 | TGTGCCAGCAGCAGTCTAGCGTTAAGCACAGATACGCAGTATTTT | CASSSLALSTDTQYF
TRBD1 | once | TRBJ2-1 | TRBV16 | TGTGCCAGCAGCCCCGAGACAGGGCGCTCCTACAATGAGCAGTTCTTC | CASSPETGRSYNEQFF
TRBD2 | . | TRBJ2-7 | TRBV7-9 | TGTGCCCTAAGGGGAGCGGGAGAGGACGAGCAGTACTTC | CALRGAGEDEQYF
. | . | TRBJ1-4 | TRBV30 | TGTGCCTGGCAAGGGGAGGCAACTAATGAAAAACTGTTTTTT | CAWQGEATNEKLFF
TRBD2 | . | TRBJ2-7 | TRBV19 | TGTGCCAGTAGTACGACTAGCGGGAGTGGCTACGAGCAGTACTTC | CASSTTSGSGYEQYF
. | . | TRBJ2-7 | TRBV5-4 | TGTGCCAGCAGCCCAAAGGACAGTTCCTACGAGCAGTACTTC | CASSPKDSSYEQYF
. | . | TRBJ2-7 | TRBV19 | TGTGCCAGTAGTCCGGACGAGTCCTACGAGCAGTACTTC | CASSPDESYEQYF
. | . | TRBJ1-5 | TRBV28 | TGTGCCAGCAGTTACAGGGTTAGTGGCAATCAGCCCCAGCATTTT | CASSYRVSGNQPQHF
. | few | TRBJ2-2 | TRBV10-1 | TGCGCCAGCAGTCAGCGGTCCGGGGAGCTGTTTTTT | CASSQRSGELFF
TRBD1 | . | TRBJ2-1 | TRBV27 | TGTGCCACCTCAACAAGGACAGGGTTCTACAATGAGCAGTTCTTC | CATSTRTGFYNEQFF
. | . | TRBJ2-3 | TRBV6-5 | TGTGCCAGCAGTCCCTGGGGGACCACAGATACGCAGTATTTT | CASSPWGTTDTQYF
. | . | TRBJ2-1 | TRBV12-1 | TGTGCCAGCAGCTCGACAGAAACCTACAATGAGCAGTTCTTC | CASSSTETYNEQFF
. | . | TRBJ1-1 | TRBV5-6 | TGTGCCAGCAGCCTCGGGGGACCTGAAGCTTCCTTT | CASSLGGPEASF
TRBD1 | . | TRBJ2-7 | TRBV5-6 | TGTGCCAGCAGCTCGCTAGGACAGGGGTACCACGAGCAGTACTTC | CASSSLGQGYHEQYF
. | . | TRBJ2-7 | TRBV4-1 | TGCGCCAGCAGCCAAGCGTACCTCTCCCCCGACGAGCAGTACTTC | CASSQAYLSPDEQYF
. | . | TRBJ2-4 | TRBV4-1 | TGCGCCAGCAGCCCGAAGACAGGCTCTAAAAACATTCAGTACTTC | CASSPKTGSKNIQYF
TRBD1 | . | TRBJ2-2 | TRBV18 | TGTGCCAGCTCCGCCCTTGGAACAGGGGATCGTGGAGGGGAGCTGTTTTTT | CASSALGTGDRGGELFF
. | . | TRBJ2-7 | TRBV19 | TGTGCCAGTAGTATGGGGATCTCCGTTACCTACGAGCAGTACTTC | CASSMGISVTYEQYF
TRBD2 | . | TRBJ2-7 | TRBV7-9 | TGTGCCAGCAGCTTAAGCGGGAGGTCCCACGAGCAGTACTTC | CASSLSGRSHEQYF
. | . | TRBJ1-3 | TRBV28 | TGTGCCAGCAGTCGGACAGGAAACACCATATATTTT | CASSRTGNTIYF
. | . | TRBJ2-7 | TRBV19 | TGTGCCAGTAGTCTGGCAGATTCCTACGAGCAGTACTTC | CASSLADSYEQYF
. | once | TRBJ2-3 | TRBV14 | TGTGCCAGCAGCCAAGATTTAGGGCTGACTAGCACAGATACGCAGTATTTT | CASSQDLGLTSTDTQYF
. | . | TRBJ2-1 | TRBV11-3 | TGTGCCAGCAGCTTGGCCGGGAGCAAGGATGAGCAGTTCTTC | CASSLAGSKDEQFF
. | once | TRBJ1-1 | TRBV19 | TGTGCCAGTACCCCGACCCAAGTCATGAACACTGAAGCTTTCTTT | CASTPTQVMNTEAFF
. | . | TRBJ1-2 | TRBV4-1 | TGCGCCAGCAGCCAAGATTTGGGGGTCGGCTACACCTTC | CASSQDLGVGYTF
. | once | TRBJ2-3 | TRBV29-1 | TGCAGCGCTGGGGGGGGCCTCACAGATACGCAGTATTTT | CSAGGGLTDTQYF
TRBD1 | . | TRBJ1-2 | TRBV6-5 | TGTGCCAGCAGAGACTTGGGGACAGGGGATGGCTACACCTTC | CASRDLGTGDGYTF
TRBD1 | . | TRBJ1-5 | TRBV15 | TGTGCCACCAGCAGGGCTACTACGGACAGGGGAGAGCAGCCCCAGCATTTT | CATSRATTDRGEQPQHF
TRBD2 | . | TRBJ2-7 | TRBV27 | TGTGCCAGCCGGGCGGGAGCTTATTCGGCCTACGAGCAGTACTTC | CASRAGAYSAYEQYF
. | . | TRBJ2-5 | TRBV5-4 | TGTGCCAGCAGCCCTGGCTCCTCCCAAGAGACCCAGTACTTC | CASSPGSSQETQYF
. | . | TRBJ2-3 | TRBV29-1 | TGCAGCGTTATCCGGACTACGCAGTATTTT | CSVIRTTQYF
. | . | TRBJ2-1 | TRBV28 | TGTGCCAGCTCGGAAAATTCCTACAATGAGCAGTTCTTC | CASSENSYNEQFF
. | . | TRBJ2-7 | TRBV7-3 | TGTGCCAGCAGCTTATTAGGAAGCTGGGCAGGGCCTAACGAGCAGTACTTC | CASSLLGSWAGPNEQYF